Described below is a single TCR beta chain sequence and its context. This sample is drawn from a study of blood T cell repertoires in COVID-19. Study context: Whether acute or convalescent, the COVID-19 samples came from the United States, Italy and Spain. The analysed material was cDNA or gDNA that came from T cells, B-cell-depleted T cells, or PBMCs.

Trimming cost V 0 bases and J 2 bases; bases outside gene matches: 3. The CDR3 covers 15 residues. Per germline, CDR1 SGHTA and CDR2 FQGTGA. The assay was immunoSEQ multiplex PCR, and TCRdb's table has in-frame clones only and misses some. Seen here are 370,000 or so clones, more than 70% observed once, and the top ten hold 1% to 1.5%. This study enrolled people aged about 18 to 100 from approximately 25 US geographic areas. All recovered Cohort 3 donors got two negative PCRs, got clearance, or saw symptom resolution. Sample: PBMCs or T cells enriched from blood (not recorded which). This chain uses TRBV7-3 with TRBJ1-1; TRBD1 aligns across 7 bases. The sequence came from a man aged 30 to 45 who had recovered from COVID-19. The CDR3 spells CASSLTDRVNTEAFF. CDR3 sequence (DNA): TGTGCCAGCAGCTTAACTGACAGGGTAAACACTGAAGCTTTCTTT.